A selection of T cell receptor beta chains follows, all from one sample in a study of high-grade serous ovarian cancer treatment subgroups. The table came from immunoSEQ multiplex PCR; TCRdb's copy has only in-frame clones and leaves some out. The table lists about 18,000 clones, about 68% of them singletons. Sequenced sample: tumor tissue. These TCRs come from a human donor with high-grade serous ovarian cancer. Each CDR3 is given with its conserved first and last residue. A D gene is named only where the DNA matches it firmly. Only some rows state a clone size, as once, few, many or a class for expanded clones.

TRBD1	TRBV6-5	TRBJ2-7	once	CASSTQGGIYEQYF	TGTGCCAGCAGTACACAGGGGGGTATATACGAGCAGTACTTC
TRBD2	TRBV7-2	TRBJ2-7	NA	CASSLAEGLAGGPYEQYF	TGTGCCAGCAGCTTAGCGGAGGGACTAGCGGGAGGACCCTACGAGCAGTACTTC
NA	TRBV4-3	TRBJ2-7	NA	CASSQEGVSYEQYF	TGCGCCAGCAGCCAAGAGGGGGTTTCCTACGAGCAGTACTTC
NA	TRBV19	TRBJ1-5	few	CASSITVNQPQHF	TGTGCCAGTAGTATTACAGTCAATCAGCCCCAGCATTTT
TRBD1	TRBV10-3	TRBJ1-2	NA	CAISESIEGAGYGYTF	TGTGCCATCAGTGAGTCGATCGAGGGGGCAGGGTATGGCTACACCTTC
TRBD1	TRBV6-5	TRBJ1-2	NA	CASTMTGNYGYTF	TGTGCCAGCACAATGACAGGGAACTATGGCTACACCTTC
TRBD1	TRBV11-2	TRBJ2-7	NA	CASSMGQAHEQYF	TGTGCCAGCAGCATGGGACAGGCCCACGAGCAGTACTTC
TRBD2	TRBV6-6	TRBJ2-1	once	CASSYGAEAGGEQFF	TGTGCCAGCAGTTACGGGGCAGAAGCGGGAGGGGAGCAGTTCTTC
NA	TRBV30	TRBJ2-2	NA	CAWSSGLGTGELFF	TGTGCCTGGAGTTCCGGACTTGGGACCGGGGAGCTGTTTTTT
TRBD1	TRBV19	TRBJ2-3	NA	CASRSQQGADTQYF	TGTGCCAGTAGGTCTCAGCAGGGGGCAGATACGCAGTATTTT
NA	TRBV11-2	TRBJ1-2	NA	CASSFSSFNYGYTF	TGTGCCAGCAGCTTTAGTAGTTTCAACTATGGCTACACCTTC
TRBD1	TRBV9	TRBJ1-1	few	CASSGTGGEAFF	TGTGCCAGCAGCGGGACAGGGGGGGAAGCTTTCTTT
NA	TRBV5-1	TRBJ1-1	NA	CASSSSFVSNTEAFF	TGCGCCAGCAGCTCCAGTTTCGTCTCAAACACTGAAGCTTTCTTT
TRBD1	TRBV29-1	TRBJ2-7	NA	CSAAGTGAYEQYF	TGCAGCGCCGCCGGGACAGGGGCCTACGAGCAGTACTTC
NA	TRBV25-1	TRBJ2-2	NA	CASSEGLGMVTGELFF	TGTGCCAGCAGTGAAGGTTTAGGGATGGTCACCGGGGAGCTGTTTTTT
TRBD2	TRBV7-2	TRBJ2-3	once	CASSPRLTSGPSLTDTQYF	TGTGCCAGCAGCCCAAGACTGACTAGCGGCCCCTCCCTCACAGATACGCAGTATTTT
TRBD1	TRBV7-2	TRBJ2-6	NA	CASSPGTGAGSGANVLTF	TGTGCCAGCAGCCCAGGGACAGGGGCCGGCTCTGGGGCCAACGTCCTGACTTTC
NA	TRBV7-8	TRBJ2-7	NA	CASSLGTSLVGQYF	TGTGCCAGCAGCTTGGGGACTTCATTGGTAGGGCAGTACTTC
NA	TRBV6-5	TRBJ2-7	NA	CASTYRRGHYEQYF	TGTGCCAGCACCTATCGGCGTGGCCACTACGAGCAGTACTTC
NA	TRBV29-1	TRBJ1-4	NA	CSVERRNEKLFF	TGCAGCGTTGAACGTAGGAATGAAAAACTGTTTTTT
NA	TRBV11-3	TRBJ2-7	NA	CASSGLNGHYEQYF	TGTGCCAGCAGCGGATTAAATGGGCACTACGAGCAGTACTTC
TRBD1	TRBV7-9	TRBJ1-5	few	CASSNTGQGFRGNQPQHF	TGTGCCAGCAGCAACACGGGACAGGGGTTTAGGGGCAATCAGCCCCAGCATTTT
NA	TRBV6-1	TRBJ1-1	NA	CASSETVNTEAFF	TGTGCCAGCAGCGAGACAGTGAACACTGAAGCTTTCTTT
TRBD2	TRBV4-3	TRBJ2-1	once	CASSQEPSGSYNEQFF	TGCGCCAGCAGCCAAGAGCCTAGCGGCTCCTACAATGAGCAGTTCTTC
TRBD2	TRBV7-3	TRBJ2-3	NA	CASSSSGSTDTQYF	TGTGCCAGCAGTTCTAGCGGGAGCACAGATACGCAGTATTTT
NA	TRBV28	TRBJ1-5	NA	CASSFGSINQPQHF	TGTGCCAGCAGTTTTGGGTCAATTAATCAGCCCCAGCATTTT
NA	TRBV10-3	TRBJ2-7	NA	CAIMKDETGSYEQYF	TGTGCCATCATGAAGGACGAAACGGGATCCTACGAGCAGTACTTC
TRBD1	TRBV7-9	TRBJ2-5	NA	CASSIDTGGAETQYF	TGTGCCAGCAGCATTGATACAGGGGGCGCAGAGACCCAGTACTTC
TRBD2	TRBV13	TRBJ2-7	NA	CASSPPGSGSREQYF	TGTGCCAGCAGCCCGCCCGGTAGCGGGAGCCGCGAGCAGTACTTC
TRBD2	TRBV28	TRBJ2-1	NA	CASWPSGRGNNEQFF	TGTGCCAGCTGGCCTAGCGGGAGGGGAAACAATGAGCAGTTCTTC
TRBD1	TRBV5-1	TRBJ2-2	NA	CASSLGPQGASGELFF	TGCGCCAGCAGCTTGGGCCCCCAGGGGGCGTCCGGGGAGCTGTTTTTT
TRBD1	TRBV5-5	TRBJ2-3	once	CASSLEMTGSTDTQYF	TGTGCCAGCAGCTTGGAGATGACAGGGAGCACAGATACGCAGTATTTT
TRBD1	TRBV9	TRBJ1-1	NA	CASSLEGQANTEAFF	TGTGCCAGCAGCCTCGAGGGACAGGCGAACACTGAAGCTTTCTTT
NA	TRBV5-6	TRBJ1-1	NA	CASSLLHFGENLNTEAFF	TGTGCCAGCAGCTTATTACACTTTGGGGAAAACTTGAACACTGAAGCTTTCTTT
TRBD2	TRBV4-3	TRBJ2-3	large	CASSQPTATRGGPGDTQYF	TGCGCCAGCAGCCAACCCACCGCGACGCGGGGAGGGCCGGGGGATACGCAGTATTTT
TRBD1	TRBV29-1	TRBJ1-1	NA	CSALQGSNTEAFF	TGCAGCGCACTACAGGGGTCGAACACTGAAGCTTTCTTT
NA	TRBV7-2	TRBJ2-3	once	CASSTTSSGGGTDTQYF	TGTGCCAGCAGTACCACCTCCTCAGGGGGGGGCACAGATACGCAGTATTTT
NA	TRBV4-3	TRBJ1-4	once	CASSQDWPPGEKLFF	TGCGCCAGCAGCCAAGATTGGCCGCCGGGTGAAAAACTGTTTTTT
TRBD2	TRBV29-1	TRBJ2-6	NA	CSVLTSGFPSGANVLTF	TGCAGCGTTTTGACTAGCGGGTTCCCCTCTGGGGCCAACGTCCTGACTTTC
NA	TRBV21-1	TRBJ2-7	once	CASSNCGVYEQYF	TGTGCCAGCAGCAATTGCGGGGTCTACGAGCAGTACTTC
NA	TRBV19	TRBJ1-2	NA	CASSRGAKGSDGYTF	TGTGCCAGTAGTAGAGGGGCAAAGGGGTCCGATGGCTACACCTTC
NA	TRBV11-2	TRBJ2-1	NA	CASSFRGSGEREQFF	TGTGCCAGCAGCTTTCGAGGTTCGGGAGAGCGTGAGCAGTTCTTC
TRBD1	TRBV19	TRBJ1-1	few	CASSIARGTALEAFF	TGTGCCAGTAGTATAGCCCGGGGGACAGCGCTTGAAGCTTTCTTT
NA	TRBV6-6	TRBJ2-3	NA	CASSYSLSTDTQYF	TGTGCCAGCAGTTACTCGCTGAGCACAGATACGCAGTATTTT
TRBD2	TRBV5-1	TRBJ2-1	once	CASRRTGLAGGYEQFF	TGCGCCAGCAGACGGACGGGGCTAGCGGGAGGATATGAGCAGTTCTTC
TRBD1	TRBV27	TRBJ2-1	NA	CASSLEGQGARGRQFF	TGTGCCAGCAGTTTAGAGGGACAGGGGGCGAGAGGACGGCAGTTCTTC
NA	TRBV7-2	TRBJ2-2	few	CASSAGLSTGELFF	TGTGCCAGCAGCGCAGGACTATCCACCGGGGAGCTGTTTTTT
NA	TRBV7-6	TRBJ2-1	NA	CASSLSGSYNEQFF	TGTGCCAGCAGCTTATCGGGATCATACAATGAGCAGTTCTTC